This T cell receptor (beta chain) was profiled in a study of T cell repertoires in cytomegalovirus infection. Overall study context: Both recently identified HLA-C-restricted and well-studied HLA-B-restricted CMV epitopes were used in the study. An indication of both CMV infection and matching HLA type came from public TCR beta signatures.

Each CDR3 protein gets one entry after TCRdb re-called the reads with MiXCR. The repertoire includes around 360,000 distinct CDR3 sequences, roughly 34% of them detected once, and roughly 12% sits in the top ten. A word on this clonotype: Its specificity is not known.

The CDR3 sequence is 14 residues long. The V gene lost 4 bases and the J gene lost 5 bases, with 16 bases spanning the gap. Germline V CDR1 and CDR2: SGHRS, YFSETQ. Notes on the study in general: HLA-C-restricted CMV clonotypes gave the most frequent clonotype in two of eight donors.

The chain carries TRBV5-1 and TRBJ2-7; possibly TRBD1 for D (6 bases). The sample in question was cultured PBMCs, obtained from culture after CMV antigen stimulation. This clonotype was obtained from a human donor in good health (CMV status not recorded). Some clones in this sample may be carry-over from other donors' samples. In nucleotides, the CDR3 is TGCGCCAGCAGCGCCCGGGACATGAAGGACGAGCAGTACTTC. It encodes CASSARDMKDEQYF.